The 11 T cell receptor beta chains given below trace back to one sample, sequenced in a study of control samples from healthy donors and cancer patients. Sequencing was performed with immunoSEQ multiplex PCR; in TCRdb, only in-frame clones are kept and a portion is missing. The table records over 65,000 clones, around 90% of them present only once. Sequencing input: PBMCs. The receptors originated from a woman in her fifties or sixties with colorectal cancer.

This chain joins TRBV29-1 and TRBJ1-2, with TRBD1 matching over 8 bases. The CDR3 runs 16 residues. Losses at the gene ends were 1 base for V and 1 base for J; bases not matched to a gene: 8. Germline loops: CDR1 SQVTM, CDR2 ANQGSEA. Here the CDR3 reads CSVEAGTGWLNYGYTF. The CDR3 DNA is TGCAGCGTTGAAGCGGGGACAGGCTGGCTTAACTATGGCTACACCTTC.

The chain joins TRBV9 to TRBJ1-2; maybe TRBD1 (5 bases). CDR1 SGDLS and CDR2 YYNGEE come from the germline V gene. The V and J ends lost 0 bases and 4 bases respectively, with 10 bases between them. This CDR3 has 14 amino acids. Here the CDR3 DNA reads TGTGCCAGCAGCGTAGCCCTCCAGGGCTATGGCTACACCTTC. As protein: CASSVALQGYGYTF.

CDR3 bases: TGTGCCAGCAGCCAAGAAGGGCGGTCACCCCTCCACTTT. This codes for CASSQEGRSPLHF. The J gene is TRBJ1-6, the V gene TRBV3-1 (or the pseudogene TRBV3-2); the D is unclear. The V and J ends lost 0 bases and 10 bases respectively, with 7 bases between them. CDR3 length equals 13 residues. Germline values: CDR1 LGHDT, CDR2 YNNKEL (reference sequence).

The sample holds a few counts of this clone. The chain uses TRBV30 and TRBJ1-2; D not certain. Germline-derived CDR1 and CDR2 are GTSNPN and SVGIG (reference sequence). V lost 1 base and J lost 7, with 10 bases in between. The CDR3 has 12 amino acids. Written as DNA, the CDR3 is TGTGCCTGGAGTGGGGCCTACGGTGGCTACACCTTC. Amino acid sequence: CAWSGAYGGYTF.

The chain recombines TRBV30 with TRBJ1-5; D is perhaps TRBD1 (5 bases). Germline CDR1 is GTSNPN and CDR2 is SVGIG (reference sequence). Trimming cost V 0 bases and J 1 base, with 16 bases left between them. The CDR3 loop spans 17 amino acids. The CDR3, as DNA: TGTGCCTGGAGTGTACGGGGCCTGGGAGGGAGCAATCAGCCCCAGCATTTT. It is translated as CAWSVRGLGGSNQPQHF. Combining the CDR3 with reference TRBV30 and TRBJ1-5 gives the whole variable domain SQTIHQWPATLVQPVGSPLSLECTVEGTSNPNLYWYRQAAGRGLQLLFYSVGIGQISSEVPQNLSASRPQDRQFILSSKKLLLSDSGFYLCAWSVRGLGGSNQPQHFGDGTRLSIL.

The rearrangement uses TRBV19 and TRBJ2-2; D is possibly TRBD1 (5 bases). CDR1 and CDR2 (germline): LNHDA, SQIVND (reference sequence). The CDR3 spans 14 residues. V lost 9 bases and J lost 5, with 16 bases in between. The CDR3 nucleotides read TGTGCCAGCAGACAGCGATTGAATACCGGGGAGCTGTTTTTT. This translates into CASRQRLNTGELFF.

The rearrangement joins TRBV7-9 to TRBJ1-4; TRBD1 agrees at 8 bases. The V and J ends lost 4 bases and 5 bases, in that order; junction bases with no gene match: 6. This CDR3 has 15 amino acids. The germline gives CDR1 SEHNR, CDR2 FQNEAQ (reference sequence). Here the CDR3 DNA reads TGTGCCAGCAGCTCCCCGGACAGGGTAAATGAAAAACTGTTTTTT. Amino acids: CASSSPDRVNEKLFF.

V and J are TRBV25-1 and TRBJ2-3; no clear D gene. Trimming removed 3 bases at V and 5 bases at J, with 12 bases between. The CDR3 extends over 14 amino acids. Germline CDR1 MGHDK, CDR2 SYGVNS. DNA of the CDR3: TGTGCCAGCAGTGACCGAACGGCCAGAGATACGCAGTATTTT. Protein: CASSDRTARDTQYF.

J is TRBJ1-4 and V is TRBV30, with D perhaps matching TRBD1 (5 bases). This CDR3 has 17 amino acids. V shed 0 bases and J shed 8 bases, with 22 bases lying between them. Germline V gene lookup returns CDR1 GTSNPN and CDR2 SVGIG (reference sequence). The CDR3 sequence is CAWSVRVEPPAGEKLFF. DNA of the CDR3: TGTGCCTGGAGTGTACGGGTAGAGCCTCCAGCAGGGGAAAAACTGTTTTTT.

CDR3 coding DNA: TGTGCCAGCAGTTACCTACCCGGACGGTTCCAAGAGACCCAGTACTTC. As protein: CASSYLPGRFQETQYF. The rearrangement uses TRBV6-2 or TRBV6-3 and TRBJ2-5; D remains unclear. Germline V gene data show CDR1 as MNHEY and CDR2 as SVGEGT. The CDR3 length is 16 residues. Trimming took off 2 bases at V and 1 base at J, with 14 bases between the two ends.

This rearrangement joins TRBV5-1 to TRBJ1-1; tentative D call: TRBD1 (5 bases). CDR1 and CDR2 (germline): SGHRS, YFSETQ. V was cut by 4 bases and J by 2 bases, with 9 bases left in between. The CDR3 is made up of 13 amino acids. In DNA form, the CDR3 reads TGCGCCAGCAGCAAGACAGCCAACACTGAAGCTTTCTTT. The encoded protein is CASSKTANTEAFF.